This TCR beta chain is drawn from a study of Ad26.COV2.S vaccination and SARS-CoV-2 variants. Study at large: A participant enrolled in the COV1001 Ad26.COV2.S trial arm provided the sample.

This clone was observed once. The CDR3 sequence is 13 residues long. Germline values: CDR1 SGDLS, CDR2 YYNGEE. The V and J ends lost 9 bases and 2 bases respectively, with 14 bases between them. This table comes from immunoSEQ multiplex PCR, and its TCRdb copy is limited to in-frame clones, with some not included. The sample includes 380,000 or so clones, 88% of them seen just once. This sample's treatment: some 20 received Ad26.COV2.S at low or high dose, single or two shots; a few received placebo; per-sample allocation not given. Sample collection was performed on day 63 after the first vaccine or placebo injection.

The gene calls are TRBV9 and TRBJ1-1; D possibly corresponds to TRBD1 (6 bases). The clonotype originates from a person aged 18-65 years who received the Ad26.COV2.S COVID-19 vaccine or a placebo. This specimen consisted of peripheral blood, obtained in a trial of Ad26.COV2.S vaccine versus placebo. CDR3 sequence: CATGEQGNTEAFF. CDR3 DNA: TGTGCCACCGGAGAACAGGGAAACACTGAAGCTTTCTTT. Using reference TRBV9 and TRBJ1-1 for the parts outside the CDR3, the full variable domain is DSGVTQTPKHLITATGQRVTLRCSPRSGDLSVYWYQQSLDQGLQFLIQYYNGEERAKGNILERFSAQQFPDLHSELNLSSLELGDSALYFCATGEQGNTEAFFGQGTRLTVV.